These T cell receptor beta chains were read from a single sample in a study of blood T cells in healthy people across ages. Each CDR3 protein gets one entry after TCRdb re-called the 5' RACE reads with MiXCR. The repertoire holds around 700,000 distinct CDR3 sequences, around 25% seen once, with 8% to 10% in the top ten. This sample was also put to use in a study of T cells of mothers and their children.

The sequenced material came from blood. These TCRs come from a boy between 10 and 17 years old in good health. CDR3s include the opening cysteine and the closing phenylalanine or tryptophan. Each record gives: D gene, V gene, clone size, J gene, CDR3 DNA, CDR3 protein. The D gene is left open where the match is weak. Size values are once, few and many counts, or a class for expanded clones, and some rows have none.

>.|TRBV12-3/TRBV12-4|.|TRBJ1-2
TGTGCCAGCAGTGCCGGACCCTGGGGCTATGGCTACACCTTC
CASSAGPWGYGYTF
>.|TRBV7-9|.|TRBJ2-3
TGTGCCAGCAGCAACCCCTCTTTAACGGGGCCCACAGATACGCAGTATTTT
CASSNPSLTGPTDTQYF
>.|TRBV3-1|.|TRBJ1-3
TGTGCCAGCAGCGGCAAATATCTCTCTGGAAACACCATATATTTT
CASSGKYLSGNTIYF
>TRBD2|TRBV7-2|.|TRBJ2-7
TGTGCCAGCAGCCCCGTTGCTAGCGGGGGGGCGAAGAACGAGCAGTACTTC
CASSPVASGGAKNEQYF
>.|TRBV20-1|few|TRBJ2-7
TGCAGTGCTGAGACGAGGGTAAGGGACGAGCAGTACTTC
CSAETRVRDEQYF
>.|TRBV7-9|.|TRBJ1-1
TGTGCCAGCAGCCCCCAGGGATTCCCCCTTAACACTGAAGCTTTCTTT
CASSPQGFPLNTEAFF
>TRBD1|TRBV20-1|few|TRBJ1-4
TGCAGTGCTAGAGATGTTGGGACAGGGGGGGAAAAACTGTTTTTT
CSARDVGTGGEKLFF
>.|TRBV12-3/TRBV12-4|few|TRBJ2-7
TGTGCCAGCAGTTCGTCCGGGAGACCTCGGGAGCAGTACTTC
CASSSSGRPREQYF
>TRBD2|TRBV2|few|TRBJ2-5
TGTGCCAGCAGTGATAACAGCGGGATAGAAGAGACCCAGTACTTC
CASSDNSGIEETQYF
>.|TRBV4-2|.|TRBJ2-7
TGTGCCAGCAGCCAAGATGGAGGGGGGGACTACGGGCAGTACTTC
CASSQDGGGDYGQYF
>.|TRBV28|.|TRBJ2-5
TGTGCCAGCAGAAGACCGGGACGGGGAGGTGAGCAGTACTTC
CASRRPGRGGEQYF
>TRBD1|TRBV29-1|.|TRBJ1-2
TGCAGCGGTGACAGGGGATTGAACTACACCTTC
CSGDRGLNYTF
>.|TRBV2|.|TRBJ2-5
TGTGCCAGCAGGGGGAGAGGGGGGCAGGGGTCCCAAGAGACCCAGTACTTC
CASRGRGGQGSQETQYF
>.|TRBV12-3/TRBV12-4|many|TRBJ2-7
TGTGCCAGCAGTTTTTCCCACGAGCAGTACTTC
CASSFSHEQYF
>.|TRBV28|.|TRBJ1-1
TGTGCCAGCAGTTTAAACCTCGGCCCCCCGGGTGCTTTCTTT
CASSLNLGPPGAFF
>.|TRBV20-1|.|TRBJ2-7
TGCAGTGCTTGGGACCCGAGCTCCTACGAGCAGTACTTC
CSAWDPSSYEQYF
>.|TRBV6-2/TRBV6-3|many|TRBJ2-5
TGTGCCAGCAGTTACGAGTTTGCGGGAGAGACCCAGTACTTC
CASSYEFAGETQYF
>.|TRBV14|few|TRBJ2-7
TGTGCCAGCAGCCAAGATGACCTCGGGGCCGAGCAGTACTTC
CASSQDDLGAEQYF
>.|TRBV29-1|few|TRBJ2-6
TGCAGCGTTGTTTCCTCTGGGGCCAACGTCCTGACTTTC
CSVVSSGANVLTF
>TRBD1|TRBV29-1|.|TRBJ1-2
TGCAGCGTTCGGACAGGGAACTCCTATGGCTACACCTTC
CSVRTGNSYGYTF
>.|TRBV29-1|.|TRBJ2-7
TGCAGCGTCTCTGGCGAGGACGGCCGAAGCTCCTACGAGCAGTACTTC
CSVSGEDGRSSYEQYF
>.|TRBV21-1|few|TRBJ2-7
TGTGCCAGCAGCAAGGGACAGGACCACGAGCAGTACTTC
CASSKGQDHEQYF
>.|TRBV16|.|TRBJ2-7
TGTGCCAGCAGCCAAGCGGCAGTCTACGAGCAGTACTTC
CASSQAAVYEQYF
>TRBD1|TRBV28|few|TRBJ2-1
TGTGCCAGCAGTCTAGACAGGGCCGGCTACAATGAGCAGTTCTTC
CASSLDRAGYNEQFF